This TCR beta chain was retrieved from a study of T cell repertoires in cytomegalovirus infection. The wider study: CMV epitopes in the study were HLA-C-restricted (recently identified) and HLA-B-restricted (well studied).

This clonotype was observed a handful of times. Antigen specificity is unknown. CDR3 length equals 16 residues. V was shortened by 5 bases and J by 5 bases, with 19 bases between the two germline ends. Germline loops: CDR1 MNHNY, CDR2 SVGAGI (reference sequence). TCRdb reprocessed the reads via MiXCR and lists one record per CDR3 protein. The table has tens of thousands of distinct CDR3 sequences, roughly 20% seen once. The chain has TRBV6-6 and TRBJ2-1; D may be TRBD1 or TRBD2 (5 bases each). The receptor was derived from a human donor in good health (CMV status not recorded). Some clones in this sample may be carry-over from other donors' samples. Material: CD8+ T cells from cultured PBMCs, obtained from culture after CMV antigen stimulation. The CDR3 region is CASSPFRRDPNNEQFF. The CDR3 DNA sequence: TGTGCCAGCAGTCCCTTCCGTAGGGACCCAAACAATGAGCAGTTCTTC.